The clone carrying this T cell receptor beta chain was seen a few times. The antigen is undetermined. CDR3 length equals 15 residues. Germline CDR1 and CDR2: SEHNR and FQNEAQ (reference sequence). Losses at the gene ends were 8 bases for V and 5 bases for J; bases not matched to a gene: 11. This entry belongs to a study of early T cells in non-severe SARS-CoV-2 infection. MiXCR, run by TCRdb on the 5' RACE reads, gives a single entry per CDR3 protein. This sample has about 72,000 distinct CDR3 sequences, with around 10% found just once. Study-wide results and limits: Missing private and CD4 specificities, VDJdb matching favored anti-spike CD8 responses.

Source: whole blood, taken at baseline. The V and J genes are TRBV7-9 and TRBJ1-1; 10 bases agree with TRBD1. This TCR was recovered from an adult who was a healthcare worker with PCR-confirmed SARS-CoV-2 infection or an uninfected control (not recorded which). CDR3 DNA: TGTGCCAGCGGTCCTCGGGGACAGGGGAATACTGAAGCTTTCTTT. It specifies CASGPRGQGNTEAFF. The full variable domain, in which reference TRBV7-9 and TRBJ1-1 provide the parts outside the CDR3, is DTGVSQNPRHKITKRGQNVTFRCDPISEHNRLYWYRQTLGQGPEFLTYFQNEAQLEKSRLLSDRFSAERPKGSFSTLEIQRTEQGDSAMYLCASGPRGQGNTEAFFGQGTRLTVV.